This TCR beta chain was sequenced in a study of circulating tumor DNA in untreated peripheral T-cell lymphoma. Data came from immunoSEQ multiplex PCR; TCRdb stores just in-frame clones and leaves some out. The sample has over 4,000 clones, 65% to 70% seen once. Study-level points and caveats: In approximately 74% of patients, tumor-specific clonotypes were identified.

Notes on this clone: Its target is unknown.

Tumor tissue was collected at baseline, before treatment began. The germline V gene has CDR1 LNHNV and CDR2 YYDKDF (reference sequence). CDR3 length: 15 residues. The V and J ends lost 0 bases and 7 bases, in that order; junction bases with no gene match: 6. This rearrangement joins TRBV15 to TRBJ1-5; 7 bases are a match to TRBD1. The receptor was derived from a human donor with peripheral T-cell lymphoma. Material: tumor tissue. DNA of the CDR3: TGTGCCACCAGCAGAGATGGACAGGCTGTCCAGCCCCAGCATTTT. This sequence encodes CATSRDGQAVQPQHF.